This T cell receptor (beta chain) was documented in a study of radiotherapy plus CTLA-4 blockade in lung cancer. Looked up from germline, CDR1 is GTSNPN and CDR2 is SVGIG (reference sequence). The germline V and J ends were trimmed by 8 bases and 6 bases, with 14 bases remaining between them. The CDR3 covers 13 residues. Sequencing was performed with immunoSEQ multiplex PCR; in TCRdb, only in-frame clones are kept and a portion is missing. The top ten hold around 10% of the sample, which has 53,000 or so clones, 76% seen once. Source: peripheral blood, taken from a patient treated with radiotherapy plus ipilimumab. This rearrangement joins TRBV30 to TRBJ1-6, with a weak D call TRBD1 (6 bases). This clonotype was obtained from a human donor with non-small cell lung cancer who had stable disease on radiotherapy plus ipilimumab. This CDR3 is CAGSGDPNSPLHF. Written as DNA, the CDR3 is TGTGCCGGGTCAGGGGACCCTAATTCACCCCTCCACTTT. Full variable domain (outside the CDR3, taken from reference TRBV30 and TRBJ1-6): SQTIHQWPATLVQPVGSPLSLECTVEGTSNPNLYWYRQAAGRGLQLLFYSVGIGQISSEVPQNLSASRPQDRQFILSSKKLLLSDSGFYLCAGSGDPNSPLHFGNGTRLTVT.